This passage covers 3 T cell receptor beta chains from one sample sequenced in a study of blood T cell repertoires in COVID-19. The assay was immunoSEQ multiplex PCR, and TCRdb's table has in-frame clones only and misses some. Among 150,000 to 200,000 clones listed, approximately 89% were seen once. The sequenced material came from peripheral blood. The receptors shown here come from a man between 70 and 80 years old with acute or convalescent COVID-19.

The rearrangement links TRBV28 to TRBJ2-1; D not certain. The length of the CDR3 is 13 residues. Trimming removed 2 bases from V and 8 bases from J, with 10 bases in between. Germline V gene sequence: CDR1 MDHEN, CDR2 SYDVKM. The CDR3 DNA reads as TGTGCCAGCAGTTTACGGAGAGGCGATGAGCAGTTCTTC. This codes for CASSLRRGDEQFF.

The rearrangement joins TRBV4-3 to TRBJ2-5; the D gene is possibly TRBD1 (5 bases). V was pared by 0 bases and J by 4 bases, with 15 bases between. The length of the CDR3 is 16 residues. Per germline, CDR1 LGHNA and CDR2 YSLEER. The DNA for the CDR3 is TGCGCCAGCAGCCAAGATCCCCAGGGTGGGGCAGAGACCCAGTACTTC. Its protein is CASSQDPQGGAETQYF.

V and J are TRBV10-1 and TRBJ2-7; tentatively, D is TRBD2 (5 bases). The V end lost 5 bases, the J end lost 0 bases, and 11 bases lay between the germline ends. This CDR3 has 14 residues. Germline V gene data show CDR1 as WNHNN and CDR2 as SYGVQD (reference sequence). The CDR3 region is CASSLSGSSYEQYF. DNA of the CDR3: TGCGCCAGCAGTTTAAGCGGTAGCTCCTACGAGCAGTACTTC.